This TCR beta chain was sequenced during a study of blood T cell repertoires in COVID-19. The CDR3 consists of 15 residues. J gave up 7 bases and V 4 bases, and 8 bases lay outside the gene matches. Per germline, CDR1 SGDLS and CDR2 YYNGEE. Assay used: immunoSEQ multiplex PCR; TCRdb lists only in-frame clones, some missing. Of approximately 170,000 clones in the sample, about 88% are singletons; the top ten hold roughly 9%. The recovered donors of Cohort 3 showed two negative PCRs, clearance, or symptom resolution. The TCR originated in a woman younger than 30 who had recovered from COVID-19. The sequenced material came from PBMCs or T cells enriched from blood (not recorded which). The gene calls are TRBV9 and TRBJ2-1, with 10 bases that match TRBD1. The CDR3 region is CASSTTGGGENEQFF. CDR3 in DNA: TGTGCCAGCAGCACGACAGGGGGCGGGGAAAATGAGCAGTTCTTC.